This T cell receptor beta chain derives from a study of T-cell reconstitution after alpha-beta-depleted transplantation in children. Unique molecular identifiers were incorporated during preparation of the TCRbeta library. Each CDR3 protein gets one entry after TCRdb re-called the PCR reads with MiXCR. The profile shows 230,000 or so distinct CDR3 sequences, approximately 9.9% of them singletons. The germline V gene has CDR1 SGHTA and CDR2 FQGNSA. The germline V and J ends were trimmed by 3 bases and 2 bases, with 13 bases remaining between them. The CDR3 runs 16 residues. Ten or more counts support this clonotype.

This sample comprised PBMCs from the stem cell graft donor, obtained from the stem cell graft. V usage is TRBV7-2 and J usage is TRBJ2-2, with D perhaps matching TRBD1 (6 bases). The clonotype comes from a human donor who donated a stem cell graft to a child with SCID. The CDR3 coding sequence is TGTGCCAGCAGCTTCCCAGGGGTTGTTAACACCGGGGAGCTGTTTTTT. As protein: CASSFPGVVNTGELFF.